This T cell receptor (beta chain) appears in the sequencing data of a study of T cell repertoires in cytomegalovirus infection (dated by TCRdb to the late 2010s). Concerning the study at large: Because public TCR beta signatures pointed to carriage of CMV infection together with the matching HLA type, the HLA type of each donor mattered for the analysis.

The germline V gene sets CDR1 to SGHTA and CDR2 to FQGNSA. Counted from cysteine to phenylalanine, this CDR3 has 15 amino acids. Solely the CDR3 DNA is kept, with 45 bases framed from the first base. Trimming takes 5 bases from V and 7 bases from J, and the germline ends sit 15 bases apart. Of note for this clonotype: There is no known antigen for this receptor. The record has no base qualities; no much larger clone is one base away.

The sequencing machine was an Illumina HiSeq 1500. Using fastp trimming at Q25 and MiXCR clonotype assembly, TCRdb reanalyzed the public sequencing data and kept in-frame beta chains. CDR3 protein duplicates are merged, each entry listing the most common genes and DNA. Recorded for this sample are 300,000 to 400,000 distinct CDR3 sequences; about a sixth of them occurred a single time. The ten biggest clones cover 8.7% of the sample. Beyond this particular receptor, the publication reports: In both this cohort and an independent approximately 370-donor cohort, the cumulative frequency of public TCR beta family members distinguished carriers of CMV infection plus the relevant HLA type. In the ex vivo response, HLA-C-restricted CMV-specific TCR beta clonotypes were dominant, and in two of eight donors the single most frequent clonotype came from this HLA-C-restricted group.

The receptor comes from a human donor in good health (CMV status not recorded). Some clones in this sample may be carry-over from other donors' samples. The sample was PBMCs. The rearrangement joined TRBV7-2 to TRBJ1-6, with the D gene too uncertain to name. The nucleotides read TGTGCCAGCAGCCTATTGACCCTAGGCAATTCACCCCTCCACTTT. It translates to CASSLLTLGNSPLHF.